The sequence of this T cell receptor beta chain was determined in a study of CD8 T cells in ankylosing spondylitis. V dropped 8 bases and J dropped 4; count of bases not matched to a gene: 10. Germline values: CDR1 LNHNV, CDR2 YYDKDF (reference sequence). This CDR3 spans 15 amino acids. This clonotype appeared many times. A single record per CDR3 protein comes from TCRdb applying MiXCR to the 5' RACE reads. This table has about 240,000 distinct CDR3 sequences, 9.5% to 12% appearing once. The J gene is TRBJ2-5, the V gene TRBV15, with 10 bases matching TRBD2. The sequence derives from a male donor with ankylosing spondylitis or in good health (not recorded which). The sample was blood, either unsorted or a sorted T cell fraction (not recorded which). CDR3 nucleotides: TGTGCCACCGGGTCTGAGCGGGGGGGCATAGAGACCCAGTACTTC. This translates into CATGSERGGIETQYF.